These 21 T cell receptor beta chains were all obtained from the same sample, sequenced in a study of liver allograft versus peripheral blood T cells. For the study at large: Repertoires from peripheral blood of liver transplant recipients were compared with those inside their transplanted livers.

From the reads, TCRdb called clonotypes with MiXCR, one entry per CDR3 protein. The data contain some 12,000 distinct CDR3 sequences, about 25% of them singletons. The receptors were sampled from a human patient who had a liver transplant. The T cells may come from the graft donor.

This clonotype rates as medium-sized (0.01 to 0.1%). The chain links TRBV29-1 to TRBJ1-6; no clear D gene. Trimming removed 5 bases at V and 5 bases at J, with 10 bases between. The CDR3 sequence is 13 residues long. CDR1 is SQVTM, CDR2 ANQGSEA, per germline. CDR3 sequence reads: CSVTSGNNSPLHF. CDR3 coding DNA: TGCAGCGTTACGTCGGGGAATAATTCACCCCTCCACTTT.

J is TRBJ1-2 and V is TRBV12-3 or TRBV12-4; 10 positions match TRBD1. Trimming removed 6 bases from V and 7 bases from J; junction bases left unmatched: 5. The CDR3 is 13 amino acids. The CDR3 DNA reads TGTGCCAGCAGCCCGGGACAGGGGATTGGCTACACCTTC. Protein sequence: CASSPGQGIGYTF.

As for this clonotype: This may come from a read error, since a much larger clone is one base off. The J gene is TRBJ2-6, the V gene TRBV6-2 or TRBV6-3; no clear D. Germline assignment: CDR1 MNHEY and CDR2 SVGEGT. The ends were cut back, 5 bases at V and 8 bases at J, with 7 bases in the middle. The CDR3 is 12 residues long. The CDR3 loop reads CASSPGSNVLTF. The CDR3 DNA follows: TGTGCCAGCAGTCCTGGCTCCAACGTCCTGACTTTC.

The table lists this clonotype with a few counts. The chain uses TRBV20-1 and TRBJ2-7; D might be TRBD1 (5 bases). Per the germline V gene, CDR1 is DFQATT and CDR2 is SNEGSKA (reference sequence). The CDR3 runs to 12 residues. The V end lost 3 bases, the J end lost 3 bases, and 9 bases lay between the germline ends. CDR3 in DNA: TGCAGTGCTAGTCGACAGCACTACGAGCAGTACTTC. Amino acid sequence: CSASRQHYEQYF.

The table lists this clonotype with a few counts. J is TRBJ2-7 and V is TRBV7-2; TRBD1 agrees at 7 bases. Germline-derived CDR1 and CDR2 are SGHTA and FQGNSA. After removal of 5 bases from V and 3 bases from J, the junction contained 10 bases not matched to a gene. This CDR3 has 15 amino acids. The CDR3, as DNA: TGTGCCAGCAGCCCGACAGGGCTAGAGGGCTACGAGCAGTACTTC. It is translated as CASSPTGLEGYEQYF.

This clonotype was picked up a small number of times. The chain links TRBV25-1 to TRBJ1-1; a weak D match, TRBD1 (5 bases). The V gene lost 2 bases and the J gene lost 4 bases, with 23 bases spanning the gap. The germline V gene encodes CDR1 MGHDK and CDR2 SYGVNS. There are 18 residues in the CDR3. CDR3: CASSETVGTATKGTEAFF. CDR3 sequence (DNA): TGTGCCAGCAGTGAAACAGTCGGGACCGCGACGAAGGGCACTGAAGCTTTCTTT.

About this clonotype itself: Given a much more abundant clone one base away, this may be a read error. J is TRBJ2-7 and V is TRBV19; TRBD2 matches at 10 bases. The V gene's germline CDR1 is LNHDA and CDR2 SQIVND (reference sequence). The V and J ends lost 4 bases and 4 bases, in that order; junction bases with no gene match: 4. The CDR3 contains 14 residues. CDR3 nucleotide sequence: TGTGCCAGTAGTACCGGGACTAGCGAATACGAGCAGTACTTC. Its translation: CASSTGTSEYEQYF. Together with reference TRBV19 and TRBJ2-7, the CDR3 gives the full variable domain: DGGITQSPKYLFRKEGQNVTLSCEQNLNHDAMYWYRQDPGQGLRLIYYSQIVNDFQKGDIAEGYSVSREKKESFPLTVTSAQKNPTAFYLCASSTGTSEYEQYFGPGTRLTVT.

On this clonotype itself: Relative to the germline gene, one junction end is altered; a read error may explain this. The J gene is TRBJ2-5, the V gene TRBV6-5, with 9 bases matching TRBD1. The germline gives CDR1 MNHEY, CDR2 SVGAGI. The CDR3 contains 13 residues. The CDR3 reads CACSRTGEETQYF. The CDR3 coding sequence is TGTGCCTGCAGTAGGACAGGGGAAGAGACCCAGTACTTC.

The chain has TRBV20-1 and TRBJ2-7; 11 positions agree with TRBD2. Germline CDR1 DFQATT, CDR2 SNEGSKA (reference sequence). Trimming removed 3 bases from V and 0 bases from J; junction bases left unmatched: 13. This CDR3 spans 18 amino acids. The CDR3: CSASTSGGPSFYSYEQYF. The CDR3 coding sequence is TGCAGTGCTAGTACTAGCGGGGGTCCCTCGTTTTACTCCTACGAGCAGTACTTC.

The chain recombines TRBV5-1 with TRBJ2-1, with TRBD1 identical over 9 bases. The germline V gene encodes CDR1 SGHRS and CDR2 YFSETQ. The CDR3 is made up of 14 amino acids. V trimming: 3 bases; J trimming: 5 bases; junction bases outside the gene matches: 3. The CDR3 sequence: CASSSGTGNNEQFF. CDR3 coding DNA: TGCGCCAGCAGCTCCGGGACAGGGAACAATGAGCAGTTCTTC.

CDR3 sequence reads: CASSPGGQETQYF. For the CDR3, the DNA is TGTGCCAGCAGCCCCGGGGGGCAAGAGACCCAGTACTTC. The chain is built from TRBV14 and TRBJ2-5; 7 nucleotides match TRBD2. CDR1 and CDR2 from the germline V gene are SGHDN and FVKESK. Trimming at V came to 4 bases and at J to 2 bases, leaving 1 base not matched to a gene. The CDR3 is made up of 13 amino acids.

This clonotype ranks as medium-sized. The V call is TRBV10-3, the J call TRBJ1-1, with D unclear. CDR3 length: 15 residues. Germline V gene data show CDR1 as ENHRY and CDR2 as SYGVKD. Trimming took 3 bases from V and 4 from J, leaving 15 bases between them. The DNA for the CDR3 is TGTGCCATCAGTGATTTCAACCCCGTGGGCACTGAAGCTTTCTTT. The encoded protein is CAISDFNPVGTEAFF.

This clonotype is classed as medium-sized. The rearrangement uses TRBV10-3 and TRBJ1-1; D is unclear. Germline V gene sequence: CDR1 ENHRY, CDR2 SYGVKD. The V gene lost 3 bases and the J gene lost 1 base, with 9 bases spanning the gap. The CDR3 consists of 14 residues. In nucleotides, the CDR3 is TGTGCCATCAGTGATCGGCAGCCGAACACTGAAGCTTTCTTT. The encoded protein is CAISDRQPNTEAFF.

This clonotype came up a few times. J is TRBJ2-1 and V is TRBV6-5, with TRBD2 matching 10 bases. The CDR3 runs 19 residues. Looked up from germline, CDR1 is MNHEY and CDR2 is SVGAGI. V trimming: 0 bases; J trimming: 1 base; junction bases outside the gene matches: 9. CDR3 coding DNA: TGTGCCAGCAGTTACTCGTTTTGGGCTAGCGGGGGTTCCTACAATGAGCAGTTCTTC. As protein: CASSYSFWASGGSYNEQFF.

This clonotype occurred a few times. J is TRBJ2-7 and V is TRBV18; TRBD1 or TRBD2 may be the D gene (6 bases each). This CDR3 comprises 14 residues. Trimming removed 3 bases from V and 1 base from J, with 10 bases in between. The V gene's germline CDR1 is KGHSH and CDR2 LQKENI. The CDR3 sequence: CASSPGGGSYEQYF. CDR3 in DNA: TGTGCCAGCTCACCGGGGGGCGGATCCTACGAGCAGTACTTC.

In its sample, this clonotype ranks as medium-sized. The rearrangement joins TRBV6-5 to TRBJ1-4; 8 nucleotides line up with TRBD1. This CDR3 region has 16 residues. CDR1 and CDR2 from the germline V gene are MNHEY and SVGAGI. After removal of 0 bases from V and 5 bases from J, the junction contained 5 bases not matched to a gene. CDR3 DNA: TGTGCCAGCAGTTACTCCGGGACAGGCGTCAATGAAAAACTGTTTTTT. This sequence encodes CASSYSGTGVNEKLFF.

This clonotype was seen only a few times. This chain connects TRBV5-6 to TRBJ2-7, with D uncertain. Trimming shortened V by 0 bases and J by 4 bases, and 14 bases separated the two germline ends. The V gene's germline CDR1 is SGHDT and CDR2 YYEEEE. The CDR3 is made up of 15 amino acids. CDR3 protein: CASSLGMGIGYEQYF. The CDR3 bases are TGTGCCAGCAGCTTGGGTATGGGTATAGGGTACGAGCAGTACTTC. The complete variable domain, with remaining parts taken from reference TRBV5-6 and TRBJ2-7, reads DAGVTQSPTHLIKTRGQQVTLRCSPKSGHDTVSWYQQALGQGPQFIFQYYEEEERQRGNFPDRFSGHQFPNYSSELNVNALLLGDSALYLCASSLGMGIGYEQYFGPGTRLTVT.

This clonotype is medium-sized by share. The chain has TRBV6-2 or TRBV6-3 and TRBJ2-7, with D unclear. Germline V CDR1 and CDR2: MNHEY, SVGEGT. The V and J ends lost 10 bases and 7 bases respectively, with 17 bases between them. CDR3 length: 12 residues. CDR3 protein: CATLRKGEEQYF. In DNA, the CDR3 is TGTGCCACCTTGCGGAAGGGCGAAGAGCAGTACTTC.

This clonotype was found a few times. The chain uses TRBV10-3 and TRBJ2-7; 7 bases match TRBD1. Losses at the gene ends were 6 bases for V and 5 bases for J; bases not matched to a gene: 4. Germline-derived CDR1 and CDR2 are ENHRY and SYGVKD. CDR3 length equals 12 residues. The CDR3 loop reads CAISGQEHEQYF. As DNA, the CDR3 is TGTGCCATCAGCGGACAGGAGCACGAGCAGTACTTC.

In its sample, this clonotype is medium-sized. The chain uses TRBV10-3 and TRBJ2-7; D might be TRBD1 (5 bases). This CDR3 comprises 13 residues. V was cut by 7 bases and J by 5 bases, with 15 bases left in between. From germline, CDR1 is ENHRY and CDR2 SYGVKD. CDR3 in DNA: TGTGCCATCAACGAAGGGGTAGAAGACGAGCAGTACTTC. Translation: CAINEGVEDEQYF.

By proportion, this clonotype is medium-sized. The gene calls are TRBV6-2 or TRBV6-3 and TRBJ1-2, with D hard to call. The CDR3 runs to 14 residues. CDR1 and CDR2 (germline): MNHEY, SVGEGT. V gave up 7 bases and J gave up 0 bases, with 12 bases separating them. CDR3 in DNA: TGTGCCAGCACCCCGAGAGGTTCTAACTATGGCTACACCTTC. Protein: CASTPRGSNYGYTF.